This T cell receptor (beta chain) was retrieved from a study of T cell repertoires in cytomegalovirus infection. Study-level background: HLA-B-restricted CMV epitopes that are well studied were used alongside recently identified HLA-C-restricted ones.

The CDR3 runs to 15 residues. The ends were cut back, 5 bases at V and 0 bases at J, with 12 bases in the middle. Germline V gene lookup returns CDR1 SGHTA and CDR2 FQGNSA. The table lists this clonotype with a few counts. Its antigen is undetermined. TCRdb fed the reads into MiXCR, producing one record per CDR3 protein. The sample yields about 570,000 distinct CDR3 sequences, roughly 43% seen once. The study, taken as a whole, reports: HLA-C-restricted CMV clonotypes gave the most frequent clonotype in two of eight donors.

This receptor was obtained from a human donor in good health (CMV status not recorded). Some clones in this sample may be carry-over from other donors' samples. The chain uses TRBV7-2 and TRBJ2-3; D remains ambiguous. This specimen consisted of cultured PBMCs, obtained from culture after CMV antigen stimulation. CDR3 sequence (DNA): TGTGCCAGCAGCACCCGGCGGTCTAGCACAGATACGCAGTATTTT. Protein product: CASSTRRSSTDTQYF.